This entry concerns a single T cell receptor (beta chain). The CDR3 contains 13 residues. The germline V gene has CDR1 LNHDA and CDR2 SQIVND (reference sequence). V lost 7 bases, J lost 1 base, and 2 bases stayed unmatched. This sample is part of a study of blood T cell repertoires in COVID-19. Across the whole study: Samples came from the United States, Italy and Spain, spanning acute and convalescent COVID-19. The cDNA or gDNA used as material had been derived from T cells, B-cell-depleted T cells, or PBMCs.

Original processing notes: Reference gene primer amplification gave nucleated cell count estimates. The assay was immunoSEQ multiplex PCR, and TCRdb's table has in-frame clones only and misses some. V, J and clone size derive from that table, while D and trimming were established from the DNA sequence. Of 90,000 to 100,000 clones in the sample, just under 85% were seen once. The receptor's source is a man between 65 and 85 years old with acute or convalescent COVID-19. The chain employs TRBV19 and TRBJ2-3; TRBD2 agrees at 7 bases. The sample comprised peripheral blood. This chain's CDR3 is CASTREGTDTQYF. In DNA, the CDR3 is TGTGCCAGTACCCGGGAGGGCACAGATACGCAGTATTTT.